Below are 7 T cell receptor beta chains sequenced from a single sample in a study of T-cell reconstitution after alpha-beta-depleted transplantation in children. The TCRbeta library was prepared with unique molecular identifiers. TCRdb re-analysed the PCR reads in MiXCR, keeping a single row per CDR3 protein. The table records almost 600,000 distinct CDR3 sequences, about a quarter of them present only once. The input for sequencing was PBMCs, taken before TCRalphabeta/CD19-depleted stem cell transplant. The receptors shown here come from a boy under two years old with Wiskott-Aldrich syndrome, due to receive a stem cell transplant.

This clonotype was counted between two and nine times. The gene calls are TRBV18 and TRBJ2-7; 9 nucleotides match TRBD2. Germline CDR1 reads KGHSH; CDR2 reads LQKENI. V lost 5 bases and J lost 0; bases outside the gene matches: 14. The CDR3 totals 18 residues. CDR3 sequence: CASSTTGSGRGVSYEQYF. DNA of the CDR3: TGTGCCAGCTCAACCACAGGTAGCGGGAGAGGTGTCTCCTACGAGCAGTACTTC.

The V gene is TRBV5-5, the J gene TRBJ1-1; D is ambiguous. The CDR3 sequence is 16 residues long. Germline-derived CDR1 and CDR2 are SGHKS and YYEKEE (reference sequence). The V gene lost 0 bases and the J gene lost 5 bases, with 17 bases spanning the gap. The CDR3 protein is CASSLGPLGYGTEAFF. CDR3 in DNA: TGTGCCAGCAGCTTGGGGCCTCTAGGGTACGGGACTGAAGCTTTCTTT.

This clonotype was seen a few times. The CDR3 here is CAWRNLAGEPNEQFF. CDR3 nucleotides: TGTGCCTGGAGGAATCTAGCGGGAGAACCCAATGAGCAGTTCTTC. The rearrangement links TRBV30 to TRBJ2-1; TRBD2 aligns across 10 bases. With 3 bases clipped from V and 6 bases from J, the junction kept 8 bases outside the gene matches. This CDR3 spans 15 amino acids. The germline V gene has CDR1 GTSNPN and CDR2 SVGIG (reference sequence).

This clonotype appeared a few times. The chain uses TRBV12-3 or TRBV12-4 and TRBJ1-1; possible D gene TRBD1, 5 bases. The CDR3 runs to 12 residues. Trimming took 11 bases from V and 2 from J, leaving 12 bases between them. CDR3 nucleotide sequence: TGTGCCGGGGGGGGACGAAACACTGAAGCTTTCTTT. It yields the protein CAGGGRNTEAFF.

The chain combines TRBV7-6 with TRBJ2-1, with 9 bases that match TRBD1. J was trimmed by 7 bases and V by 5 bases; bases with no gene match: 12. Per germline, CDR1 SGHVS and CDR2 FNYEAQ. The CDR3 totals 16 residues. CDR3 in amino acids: CASSVLSGTGFNEQFF. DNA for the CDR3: TGTGCCAGCAGCGTATTATCCGGGACAGGGTTTAATGAGCAGTTCTTC.

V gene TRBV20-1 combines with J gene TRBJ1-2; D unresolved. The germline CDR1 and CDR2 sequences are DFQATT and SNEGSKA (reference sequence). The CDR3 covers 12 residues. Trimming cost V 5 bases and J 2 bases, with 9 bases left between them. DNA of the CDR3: TGCAGTGCTCTTGACGGCAACTATGGCTACACCTTC. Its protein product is CSALDGNYGYTF.

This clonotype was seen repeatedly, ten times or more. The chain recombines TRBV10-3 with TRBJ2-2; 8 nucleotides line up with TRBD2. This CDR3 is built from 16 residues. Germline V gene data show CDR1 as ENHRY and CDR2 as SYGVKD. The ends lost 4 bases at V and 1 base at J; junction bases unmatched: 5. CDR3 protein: CAISAWTSQNTGELFF. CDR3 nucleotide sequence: TGTGCCATCAGTGCTTGGACTAGCCAGAACACCGGGGAGCTGTTTTTT.